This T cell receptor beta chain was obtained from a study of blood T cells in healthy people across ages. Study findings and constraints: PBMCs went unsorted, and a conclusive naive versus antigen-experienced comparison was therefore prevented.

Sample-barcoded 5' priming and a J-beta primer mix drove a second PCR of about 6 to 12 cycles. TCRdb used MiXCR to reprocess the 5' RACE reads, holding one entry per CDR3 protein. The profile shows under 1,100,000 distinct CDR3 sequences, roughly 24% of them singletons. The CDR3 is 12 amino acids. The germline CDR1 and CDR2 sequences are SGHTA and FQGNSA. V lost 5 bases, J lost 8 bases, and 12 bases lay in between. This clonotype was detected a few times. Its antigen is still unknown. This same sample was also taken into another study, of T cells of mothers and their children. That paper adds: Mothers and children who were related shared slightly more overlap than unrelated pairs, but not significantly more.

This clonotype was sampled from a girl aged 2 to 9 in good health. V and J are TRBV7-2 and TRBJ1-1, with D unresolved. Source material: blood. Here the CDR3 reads CASSPGSREAFF. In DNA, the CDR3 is TGTGCCAGCAGCCCGGGGTCCAGGGAAGCTTTCTTT.